Below, 21 T cell receptor beta chains from the same sample are listed, as sequenced in a study of T cell responses to AZD1222 COVID-19 vaccine. Repertoires were generated with immunoSEQ multiplex PCR, while TCRdb's copy carries only in-frame clones and drops some. The data hold approximately 140,000 clones, with around 90% observed a single time. Specimen: peripheral blood, collected on day 0 of AZD1222 vaccination. The receptors were gathered from an adult in good health.

The chain employs TRBV19 and TRBJ2-1; TRBD2 agrees at 7 bases. Trimming at V came to 3 bases and at J to 7 bases, leaving 15 bases not matched to a gene. The V gene's germline CDR1 is LNHDA and CDR2 SQIVND (reference sequence). The CDR3 extends over 17 amino acids. The CDR3 region is CASSMYFGGSASNEQFF. CDR3 DNA sequence: TGTGCCAGTAGTATGTATTTCGGCGGGAGCGCTTCGAATGAGCAGTTCTTC.

This sequence joins TRBV30 and TRBJ2-3; possibly TRBD2 for D (6 bases). The CDR3 is made up of 13 amino acids. Trimming removed 2 bases from V and 3 bases from J, with 9 bases in between. Per the germline V gene, CDR1 is GTSNPN and CDR2 is SVGIG (reference sequence). The CDR3 nucleotides read TGTGCCTGGAGTCGGGGGTCAACAGATACGCAGTATTTT. Encoded protein: CAWSRGSTDTQYF.

The rearrangement links TRBV27 to TRBJ1-2; D is perhaps TRBD1 (5 bases). The CDR3 extends over 14 amino acids. Germline CDR1 and CDR2: MNHEY and SMNVEV (reference sequence). The V end was cut by 3 bases, the J end by 7 bases, with 15 bases between. CDR3 amino acids: CASSLGPQRPGYTF. CDR3 in DNA: TGTGCCAGCAGTTTGGGGCCCCAACGCCCTGGCTACACCTTC.

This sequence joins TRBV14 and TRBJ2-1, with no clear D. Looked up from germline, CDR1 is SGHDN and CDR2 is FVKESK. The CDR3 contains 14 residues. The germline V and J ends were trimmed by 8 bases and 0 bases, with 11 bases remaining between them. The CDR3 here is CASPGPGSYNEQFF. In DNA form, the CDR3 reads TGTGCCAGCCCTGGGCCCGGCTCCTACAATGAGCAGTTCTTC. Variable domain in full (rest from reference TRBV14 and TRBJ2-1): EAGVTQFPSHSVIEKGQTVTLRCDPISGHDNLYWYRRVMGKEIKFLLHFVKESKQDESGMPNNRFLAERTGGTYSTLKVQPAELEDSGVYFCASPGPGSYNEQFFGPGTRLTVL.

This sequence joins TRBV5-5 and TRBJ2-7; D not certain. The CDR3 extends over 14 amino acids. Deletions cut 0 bases from V and 2 bases from J, with 9 bases between. Germline assignment: CDR1 SGHKS and CDR2 YYEKEE (reference sequence). CDR3 DNA sequence: TGTGCCAGCAGCTTGGGGGTAAAGCCCTACGAGCAGTACTTC. Amino acids: CASSLGVKPYEQYF.

This sequence joins TRBV18 and TRBJ2-2; D may correspond to TRBD1 or TRBD2 (5 bases each). V lost 11 bases and J 1 base, leaving 14 bases between the germline ends. CDR3 length: 14 amino acids. The germline gives CDR1 KGHSH, CDR2 LQKENI. In nucleotides, the CDR3 is TGTGCCGGCACCGGGACGGTGAACACCGGGGAGCTGTTTTTT. This encodes CAGTGTVNTGELFF. Complete variable domain (other parts from reference TRBV18 and TRBJ2-2): NAGVMQNPRHLVRRRGQEARLRCSPMKGHSHVYWYRQLPEEGLKFMVYLQKENIIDESGMPKERFSAEFPKEGPSILRIQQVVRGDSAAYFCAGTGTVNTGELFFGEGSRLTVL.

The chain joins TRBV27 to TRBJ2-3; 12 bases line up with TRBD2. The CDR3 length is 15 residues. Looked up from germline, CDR1 is MNHEY and CDR2 is SMNVEV (reference sequence). The V gene end was trimmed by 4 bases and the J gene end by 6 bases; junction bases not matched to a gene: 5. The CDR3 coding sequence is TGTGCCAGCAGTTCCAGGACTAGCGGGACGGATACGCAGTATTTT. Translated: CASSSRTSGTDTQYF.

The chain uses TRBV30 and TRBJ1-4; D gene uncertain. Germline-derived CDR1 and CDR2 are GTSNPN and SVGIG (reference sequence). Deletions cut 4 bases from V and 12 bases from J, with 21 bases between. This CDR3 region has 14 residues. The CDR3 loop reads CAWKVNGDWAELFF. The CDR3 DNA reads TGTGCCTGGAAAGTTAACGGCGACTGGGCGGAACTGTTTTTT.

This sequence joins TRBV5-1 and TRBJ2-7, with 11 bases lining up with TRBD2. V gave up 0 bases and J gave up 3 bases; unmatched junction bases: 8. Germline values: CDR1 SGHRS, CDR2 YFSETQ. This CDR3 has 17 amino acids. The CDR3 sequence: CASSLGFSGRAGYEQYF. CDR3 coding DNA: TGCGCCAGCAGCTTGGGGTTTAGCGGGAGGGCCGGCTACGAGCAGTACTTC.

The J gene is TRBJ1-2, the V gene TRBV7-8, with 7 positions matching TRBD1. J lost 4 bases, V lost 5 bases, and 10 bases had no gene match. CDR1 and CDR2 (germline): SGHVS, FQNEAQ. The CDR3 is 15 amino acids. CDR3 DNA: TGTGCCAGCAGCGCCCCGACAGGGAAGGGCTATGGCTACACCTTC. Protein sequence: CASSAPTGKGYGYTF.

This sequence joins TRBV11-3 and TRBJ1-6, with D maybe TRBD1 (6 bases). Germline V gene data show CDR1 as SGHNT and CDR2 as YENEEA. This CDR3 has 15 amino acids. V lost 5 bases, J lost 5 bases, and 13 bases lay in between. The CDR3 sequence: CASSGTGQDNSPLHF. The CDR3, as DNA: TGTGCCAGCAGCGGGACGGGACAAGATAATTCACCCCTCCACTTT.

J is TRBJ1-5 and V is TRBV7-2, with 8 bases matching TRBD1. The germline V gene encodes CDR1 SGHTA and CDR2 FQGNSA. This CDR3 has 14 amino acids. Trimming at V came to 5 bases and at J to 2 bases, leaving 2 bases not matched to a gene. This CDR3 reads CASSPTGGNQPQHF. As DNA, the CDR3 is TGTGCCAGCAGCCCGACAGGGGGCAATCAGCCCCAGCATTTT.

The chain links TRBV27 to TRBJ1-6; 8 positions match TRBD1. The CDR3 totals 19 residues. V trimming: 4 bases; J trimming: 1 base; junction bases outside the gene matches: 12. Germline-derived CDR1 and CDR2 are MNHEY and SMNVEV (reference sequence). Here the CDR3 DNA reads TGTGCCAGCAGTTCGCAGGGCAGGGGGCGATGGTCCTATAATTCACCCCTCCACTTT. Translating gives CASSSQGRGRWSYNSPLHF.

The V gene is TRBV9, the J gene TRBJ2-1; D is unclear. The CDR3 has 15 residues. Looked up from germline, CDR1 is SGDLS and CDR2 is YYNGEE. The V and J ends lost 0 bases and 4 bases respectively, with 11 bases between them. The CDR3 loop reads CASSVGLQNYNEQFF. As DNA, the CDR3 is TGTGCCAGCAGCGTAGGACTCCAAAATTACAATGAGCAGTTCTTC.

The chain recombines TRBV4-2 with TRBJ1-1; the D gene is possibly TRBD1 (5 bases). The germline CDR1 and CDR2 sequences are LGHNA and YNFKEQ. V lost 0 bases to trimming and J lost 3 bases, with 14 bases between them. The CDR3 covers 16 residues. CDR3 sequence reads: CASSQEGGWIDTEAFF. The CDR3 DNA reads TGTGCCAGCAGCCAAGAGGGGGGTTGGATCGACACTGAAGCTTTCTTT.

The chain joins TRBV19 to TRBJ1-1; no reliable D call. The CDR3 length is 15 residues. V lost 3 bases and J lost 3, with 14 bases in between. Germline V lookup: CDR1 LNHDA, CDR2 SQIVND (reference sequence). The CDR3 is CASSIRRASDTEAFF. CDR3 bases: TGTGCCAGTAGTATTCGAAGGGCCTCGGACACTGAAGCTTTCTTT.

This chain uses TRBV25-1 with TRBJ1-2; the D is unclear. V lost 5 bases and J lost 8, with 12 bases in between. Germline V gives CDR1 MGHDK, CDR2 SYGVNS. The CDR3 loop spans 12 amino acids. CDR3 bases: TGTGCCAGCAGTACCCCCGTGAGGGGCTACACCTTC. Amino acid sequence: CASSTPVRGYTF.

The rearrangement links TRBV5-1 to TRBJ2-2; D call uncertain. The V end was cut by 0 bases, the J end by 7 bases, with 10 bases between. CDR1 and CDR2 (germline): SGHRS, YFSETQ. The CDR3 loop spans 14 amino acids. The CDR3: CASSLARGVGELFF. The CDR3 DNA follows: TGCGCCAGCAGCTTGGCTAGAGGTGTCGGGGAGCTGTTTTTT.

For the CDR3, the DNA is TGTGCCAGCAGGCGGGCGGGAGGCCCTTCCTACGAGCAGTACTTC. Translating gives CASRRAGGPSYEQYF. The genes are TRBV2 and TRBJ2-7; 8 positions match TRBD2. Unmatched junction bases numbered 8, after V lost 6 bases and J lost 1 base. This CDR3 comprises 15 residues. Per the germline V gene, CDR1 is SNHLY and CDR2 is FYNNEI.

The chain employs TRBV27 and TRBJ1-2, with a possible D match to TRBD1 (6 bases). V was trimmed by 4 bases and J by 4 bases, leaving 19 bases between them. Germline V gene data show CDR1 as MNHEY and CDR2 as SMNVEV (reference sequence). The CDR3 contains 16 residues. The CDR3 DNA follows: TGTGCCAGCAGTTCATCCAGGACAGCCCTTTTCTATGGCTACACCTTC. Translating gives CASSSSRTALFYGYTF.

This chain links TRBV5-1 with TRBJ1-1; D is possibly TRBD1 (6 bases). Per germline, CDR1 SGHRS and CDR2 YFSETQ. Trimming took 4 bases from V and 4 from J, leaving 14 bases between them. The CDR3 has 14 residues. The CDR3 bases are TGCGCCAGCAGCCCTGAAGGACAGCTCACTGAAGCTTTCTTT. Translating gives CASSPEGQLTEAFF.